The sample holds many counts of the clone carrying this T cell receptor beta chain. Its antigen is as yet unknown. The sample originates from a study of regulatory T cells in long-lasting Graves disease. Arm-PCR of CDR3 regions with iRepertoire HTBI primers generated TCR beta libraries. TCRdb independently ran MiXCR on the multiplex PCR reads; one entry per CDR3 protein. The data show about 530,000 distinct CDR3 sequences, more than 15% seen once. Looked up from germline, CDR1 is SEHNR and CDR2 is FQNEAQ (reference sequence). V lost 5 bases and J 6 bases, leaving 5 bases between the germline ends. The CDR3 covers 10 residues. Indicated time point: newly diagnosed GD, antithyroid drugs for less than 3 months. The TCR library used RNA extracted from PBMCs. American Thyroid Association guidelines defined Graves' disease diagnosis. Regarding the study as a whole: Persistent-disease Graves' patients showed less TCR diversity than new cases. Repertoires from persistent disease leaned toward TRBV28, TRBJ1-2 and TRBJ2-5.

This sample also belongs to another study, concerning T cells in Graves' hyperthyroidism and ophthalmopathy. That source notes: The HTBI primer set drove a first-round RT-PCR of the TCR CDR3.

The V and J genes are TRBV7-9 and TRBJ2-7; D unclear. Sequencing used peripheral blood mononuclear cells (PBMCs), obtained at new diagnosis, from a patient treated with antithyroid drugs. The receptor comes from a middle-aged woman with Graves disease. CDR3 coding DNA: TGTGCCAGCAGCCCCGGCGAGCAGTACTTC. It is translated as CASSPGEQYF. Based on the CDR3 plus reference TRBV7-9 and TRBJ2-7, the full variable domain is DTGVSQNPRHKITKRGQNVTFRCDPISEHNRLYWYRQTLGQGPEFLTYFQNEAQLEKSRLLSDRFSAERPKGSFSTLEIQRTEQGDSAMYLCASSPGEQYFGPGTRLTVT.